This T cell receptor beta chain was recorded in a study of blood T cell repertoires in COVID-19. Background on the study: There were acute and convalescent COVID-19 samples, and they came from the United States, Italy and Spain.

Authors' methods: Estimated nucleated cell counts came from reference gene primer amplification. Sequencing was performed with immunoSEQ multiplex PCR; in TCRdb, only in-frame clones are kept and a portion is missing. V and J calls and clone size are as listed in that table; D and trimming were resolved from the DNA. The sample yields 150,000 to 200,000 clones, around 90% seen once. Germline trimming cut 5 bases from V and 2 bases from J; bases unmatched to any gene: 8. This CDR3 has 15 amino acids. Germline CDR1 is MNHEY and CDR2 is SVGAGI. This chain connects TRBV6-5 to TRBJ1-2, with TRBD1 matching 7 bases. This sequence originates from a man aged 45-65 years who had recovered from COVID-19. Material: peripheral blood. Here the CDR3 reads CASSHLRDRNYGYTF. The CDR3 bases are TGTGCCAGCAGTCACCTCCGGGACAGAAACTATGGCTACACCTTC.